The clone carrying this T cell receptor (beta chain) was seen a few times. Quantitative 5'-RACE was performed with molecular barcodes, and it yielded the TCR beta libraries. TCRdb processed the 5' RACE reads anew with MiXCR; each CDR3 protein has one entry. Here the sample spans 270,000 or so distinct CDR3 sequences, under 20% being singletons. The data originate from a study of CD8 T cells in ankylosing spondylitis. The receptor's source is a male donor with ankylosing spondylitis or in good health (not recorded which). Sequencing used blood, either unsorted or a sorted T cell fraction (not recorded which).

CDR3 DNA sequence: TGCGCCAGCAGATCCCGGGACACCGGTCTATATGGCTACACCTTC. This codes for CASRSRDTGLYGYTF. This sequence joins TRBV5-1 and TRBJ1-2, with a weak D call TRBD1 (6 bases). Germline lookup yields CDR1 SGHRS and CDR2 YFSETQ. Trimming removed 5 bases at V and 5 bases at J, with 19 bases between. The CDR3 spans 15 residues.